The text below deals with one T cell receptor (beta chain). Its target is not known. Sampled while nominally healthy, donors likely had unrecorded immune exposures. This entry comes from a study of cytomegalovirus exposure and HLA in healthy donors. Study results and limitations: An observed cluster of highly shared sequence variants was recorded as a likely sequencing artifact. An analysis done earlier found most TCR beta V segments productive about 87% or about 30% of the time.

Germline-derived CDR1 and CDR2 are MGHRA and YSYEKL. The V end lost 2 bases, the J end lost 5 bases, and 13 bases lay between the germline ends. The CDR3 covers 16 residues. The PCR used 60 Vbeta and 13 Jbeta primers. Clones were read by immunoSEQ multiplex PCR, and TCRdb kept only the in-frame ones, dropping some. The table records around 98,000 clones, roughly 81% of them present only once. Sequences were obtained from PBMCs. This sequence was found in a man aged 40-49 years in good health and CMV-seronegative. The V and J genes are TRBV4-1 and TRBJ1-6, with D uncertain. DNA of the CDR3: TGCGCCAGCAGCCAACAGGCCATCAGAAATAATTCACCCCTCCACTTT. Translating it yields CASSQQAIRNNSPLHF.